These T cell receptor beta chains were read from a single sample in a study of tumor and adjacent non-tumor tissue in lung cancer. TCRdb ran MiXCR on the multiplex PCR reads and lists one entry per CDR3 protein. The top ten clones hold around 25% of a sample with roughly 49,000 distinct CDR3 sequences, 74% of them seen once. Sequenced sample: distant non-tumor lung tissue. The origin of the receptors is a woman aged 55-69 years with non-small cell lung cancer. Each CDR3 is given with its conserved first and last residue. Fields, in order: clone size, D gene, J gene, V gene, CDR3 protein, CDR3 DNA. A D gene is named only where the DNA matches it firmly. A row's size may be missing; if present it is once, few, many or a size class.

>many|TRBD1|TRBJ2-7|TRBV5-1
CASSTLGQGKYEQYF
TGCGCCAGCAGCACTTTAGGACAGGGGAAATACGAGCAGTACTTC
>once|.|TRBJ1-1|TRBV5-5
CASSLCPNTEAFF
TGTGCCAGCAGTTTGTGTCCGAACACTGAAGCTTTCTTT
>few|.|TRBJ1-5|TRBV6-1
CGSRSNRDGQAQHF
TGTGGCAGCAGAAGCAACAGGGACGGTCAGGCCCAGCATTTT
>.|.|TRBJ1-5|TRBV11-3
CAGSPQRARRAPEPQHF
TGTGCCGGTAGCCCGCAAAGAGCACGCAGGGCCCCGGAGCCCCAGCATTTT
>many|TRBD1|TRBJ1-6|TRBV20-1
CSARPRGTGTSRNSPLHF
TGCAGTGCTAGACCGAGGGGGACAGGGACGTCAAGGAATTCACCCCTCCACTTT
>medium-sized|.|TRBJ2-3|TRBV7-8
CASSFGTASTDTQYF
TGTGCCAGCAGCTTCGGGACGGCTAGCACAGATACGCAGTATTTT
>.|.|TRBJ1-1|TRBV10-2
CASRDMQLSEAFF
TGCGCCAGCAGAGACATGCAACTCTCTGAAGCTTTCTTT
>.|.|TRBJ1-1|TRBV7-9
CASSFGPSQPFF
TGTGCCAGCAGCTTTGGCCCCTCGCAACCTTTCTTT
>.|.|TRBJ1-5|TRBV12-3/TRBV12-4
CAISFIPGTGQPQHF
TGTGCCATCAGTTTTATTCCGGGCACGGGCCAGCCCCAGCATTTT
>.|.|TRBJ2-1|TRBV6-2/TRBV6-3
CANSIGRGGEQLF
TGTGCCAACAGTATAGGGCGGGGAGGTGAGCAGTTATTC
>.|.|TRBJ1-3|TRBV4-2
CTSSQEEGSPFGNTIYF
TGTACCAGCAGCCAAGAGGAGGGGAGCCCATTTGGAAACACCATATATTTT
>.|TRBD2|TRBJ2-2|TRBV11-1
CASSQLTSGSTGELFF
TGTGCCAGCAGCCAACTCACTAGCGGTAGCACCGGGGAGCTGTTTTTT
>.|.|TRBJ1-5|TRBV5-6
CASSTGRYNQPQHF
TGTGCCAGCAGCACGGGACGGTACAATCAGCCCCAGCACTTT
>many|.|TRBJ2-2|TRBV5-1
CASTDNSPNTGELFF
TGCGCCAGCACAGACAATTCCCCGAACACCGGGGAGCTGTTTTTT
>.|.|TRBJ1-1|TRBV11-1
CASSSNGINTEDFF
TGTGCCAGCAGCTCGAACGGTATAAATACTGAAGATTTCTTT
>once|TRBD2|TRBJ2-4|TRBV5-4
CASSGFGLAKNIQHF
TGTGCCAGTAGCGGATTTGGACTAGCCAAAAACATTCAGCACTTC
>few|.|TRBJ1-3|TRBV5-4
CASSPGAGLGSTIYF
TGTGCCAGCAGCCCCGGGGCAGGGCTTGGAAGCACCATATATTTT
>.|.|TRBJ2-4|TRBV12-3/TRBV12-4
CANSLRSGTKNIQYF
TGTGCCAATAGTTTGCGGAGTGGTACCAAAAACATTCAGTACTTC
>.|.|TRBJ2-4|TRBV6-2/TRBV6-3
CASSYDVRKIQYF
TGTGCCAGCAGTTACGATGTCCGAAAGATCCAGTACTTC
>.|.|TRBJ1-1|TRBV10-2
CASRDRQFTEAFF
TGCGCCAGTAGAGACAGGCAATTCACTGAAGCTTTCTTT
>.|TRBD1|TRBJ2-1|TRBV6-2/TRBV6-3
CASSNDDRAVNEQFF
TGTGCCAGCAGTAACGATGACAGGGCAGTCAACGAGCAGTTCTTC
>.|.|TRBJ2-7|TRBV29-1
CSVESQIYEQYF
TGCAGCGTTGAGAGTCAGATCTACGAGCAGTACTTC
>.|TRBD1|TRBJ2-1|TRBV24-1
CATSDSVQGGYNEQFF
TGTGCCACCAGTGATTCGGTACAGGGGGGCTACAATGAGCAGTTCTTC
>.|TRBD1|TRBJ2-2|TRBV10-2
CASSGRVTDRVYFVGDLFF
TGCGCCAGCAGTGGCCGAGTGACCGACAGGGTTTATTTCGTCGGGGATCTGTTTTTT
>.|.|TRBJ2-7|TRBV6-2/TRBV6-3
CVNSYSDRSTYEQYF
TGTGTCAACAGTTACTCCGACAGGAGCACCTACGAGCAGTACTTC
>once|.|TRBJ1-1|TRBV11-1
CASSPGRGAEIEAFF
TGTGCCAGCAGCCCAGGACGGGGGGCGGAAATTGAAGCTTTCTTT
>.|.|TRBJ2-7|TRBV4-2
CVSSQDSSQSGYEQYF
TGTGTCAGCAGCCAAGATTCATCCCAGAGCGGCTACGAGCAGTACTTC
>.|.|TRBJ1-4|TRBV11-3
CVGSFDSRDATNEKLFF
TGTGTCGGCAGCTTTGACAGCCGAGATGCGACTAATGAAAAACTGTTTTTT
>.|TRBD2|TRBJ2-5|TRBV4-3
CASSQGLARSETQYF
TGCGCCAGCAGCCAAGGACTAGCGAGATCGGAGACCCAGTACTTC
>.|.|TRBJ2-5|TRBV6-5
CASIRTRGQKIQYF
TGTGCCAGCATTCGGACAAGGGGTCAAAAGATCCAGTACTTC
>.|.|TRBJ1-5|TRBV5-8
CASSPDGSSKQPHHF
TGTGCCAGCAGCCCGGACGGAAGTAGCAAACAGCCCCATCATTTT
>many|TRBD1|TRBJ1-1|TRBV5-1
CASSRQGVGTEAFF
TGCGCCAGCAGCCGACAGGGAGTTGGGACTGAAGCTTTCTTT
>.|.|TRBJ2-1|TRBV20-1
CSARAAGPLLNSYDEQFF
TGCAGTGCTAGAGCAGCGGGTCCACTCCTTAACTCCTACGATGAGCAGTTCTTC
>medium-sized|TRBD2|TRBJ2-2|TRBV6-1
CASSGGTSGSENTGELFF
TGTGCCAGCAGTGGGGGGACTAGCGGGAGCGAGAACACCGGGGAGCTGTTTTTT
>.|.|TRBJ1-5|TRBV20-1
CSTRDGRQYSNQPQHF
TGCAGTACTAGAGATGGGCGGCAGTATAGCAATCAGCCCCAGCATTTT
>.|TRBD1|TRBJ2-3|TRBV11-2
CARSADRGDTVTQYF
TGTGCCAGAAGCGCCGACAGGGGCGACACTGTTACGCAGTATTTT
>.|.|TRBJ2-1|TRBV7-8
CASVFVVQAYNEQFF
TGTGCCAGCGTGTTCGTGGTCCAGGCCTATAATGAGCAGTTCTTC
>.|.|TRBJ1-1|TRBV5-1
CASSLEPSNTEAFF
TGCGCCAGCAGCTTGGAGCCTTCGAACACTGAAGCTTTCTTT
>.|.|TRBJ2-3|TRBV11-3
CASCGGGRNTQYF
TGTGCCAGCTGTGGTGGGGGCCGGAATACGCAGTATTTT
>.|.|TRBJ2-1|TRBV6-2/TRBV6-3
CVSGTYEQFF
TGTGTCAGCGGAACCTACGAGCAGTTCTTC
>.|.|TRBJ1-2|TRBV4-3
CASIQDTALGTVNGYTF
TGCGCCAGCATCCAAGATACGGCTCTCGGGACGGTGAATGGCTACACCTTC
>.|.|TRBJ2-7|TRBV28
CASVFARGPVEQYF
TGTGCCAGCGTATTTGCGAGAGGGCCGGTAGAGCAGTACTTC
>medium-sized|.|TRBJ2-7|TRBV4-1
CASSQDFPGPYEQYF
TGCGCCAGCAGCCAAGATTTCCCAGGACCTTACGAGCAGTACTTC
>many|.|TRBJ2-3|TRBV5-4
CASSLRRGAGDTDTQYF
TGTGCCAGCAGCTTAAGGAGGGGTGCGGGTGACACAGATACGCAGTATTTT
>.|.|TRBJ2-7|TRBV6-6
CASMPGGAYEQYF
TGTGCCAGTATGCCAGGGGGGGCCTACGAGCAGTACTTC
>.|.|TRBJ1-1|TRBV4-3
CAGSQDMAGRYTEAFF
TGCGCCGGCAGCCAAGATATGGCAGGGAGGTACACTGAAGCTTTCTTT
>many|TRBD2|TRBJ2-7|TRBV10-3
CAISESKGSGSSYEQYF
TGTGCCATCAGTGAGTCCAAGGGGAGCGGGAGCTCCTACGAGCAGTACTTC
>.|.|TRBJ1-1|TRBV4-1
CASSHPLGRAVTGAFF
TGCGCCAGCAGCCACCCATTGGGAAGGGCCGTAACTGGAGCCTTCTTT
>many|.|TRBJ1-1|TRBV14
CASSLEGTRVTEAFF
TGTGCCAGCAGCCTGGAGGGGACGAGGGTCACTGAAGCTTTCTTT
>.|TRBD1|TRBJ1-4|TRBV28
CDSSLGQGANEKLFF
TGTGACAGCAGCTTAGGACAGGGGGCTAATGAAAAACTGTTTTTT
>.|.|TRBJ1-5|TRBV4-1
CASSQGPDIKGNQPQHF
TGCGCCAGCAGCCAAGGACCAGATATTAAAGGGAATCAGCCCCAGCATTTT
>.|.|TRBJ2-2|TRBV11-2
CASCWGVASPGELFF
TGTGCCAGCTGCTGGGGAGTGGCTTCGCCCGGGGAGCTGTTTTTT
>medium-sized|.|TRBJ1-4|TRBV4-3
CASSQDARVTNEKLFF
TGCGCCAGCAGCCAAGATGCGAGGGTGACTAATGAAAAACTGTTTTTT
>.|.|TRBJ1-1|TRBV6-6
CASSTEWNTEAFF
TGTGCCAGCAGCACGGAGTGGAACACTGAAGCTTTCTTT
>.|.|TRBJ1-6|TRBV10-2
CASSDAQQGSSYNSPLQF
TGCGCTAGCAGTGACGCTCAACAGGGAAGCTCCTATAATTCACCCCTCCAATTT
>.|.|TRBJ2-7|TRBV6-2/TRBV6-3
CVSSYSDRSTYERYF
TGTGTCAGTAGTTACTCCGACAGGAGCACCTACGAGCGGTACTTC